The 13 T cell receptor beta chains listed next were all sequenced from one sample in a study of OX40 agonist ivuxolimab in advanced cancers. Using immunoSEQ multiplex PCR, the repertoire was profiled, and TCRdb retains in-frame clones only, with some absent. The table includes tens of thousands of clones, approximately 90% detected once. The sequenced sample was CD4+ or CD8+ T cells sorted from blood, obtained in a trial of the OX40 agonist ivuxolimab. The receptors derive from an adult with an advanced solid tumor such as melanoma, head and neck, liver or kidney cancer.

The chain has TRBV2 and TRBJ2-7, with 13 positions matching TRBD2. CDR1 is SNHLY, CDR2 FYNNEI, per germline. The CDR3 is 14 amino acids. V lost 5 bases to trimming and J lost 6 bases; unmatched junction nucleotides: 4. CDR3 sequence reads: CASSWTSGSVEQYF. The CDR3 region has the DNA TGTGCCAGCAGTTGGACTAGCGGGAGTGTCGAGCAGTACTTC.

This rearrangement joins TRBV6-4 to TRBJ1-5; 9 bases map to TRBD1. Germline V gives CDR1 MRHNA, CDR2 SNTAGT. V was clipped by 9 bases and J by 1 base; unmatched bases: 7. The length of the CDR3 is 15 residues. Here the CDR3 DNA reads TGTGCCAGTCTCGCCGGGACAGGGAGCAATCAGCCCCAGCATTTT. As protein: CASLAGTGSNQPQHF.

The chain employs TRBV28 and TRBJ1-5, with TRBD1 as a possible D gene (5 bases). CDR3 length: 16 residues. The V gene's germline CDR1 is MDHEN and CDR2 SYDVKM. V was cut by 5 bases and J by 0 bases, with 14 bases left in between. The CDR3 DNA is TGTGCCAGCAGTAACCCGACAGAATATAGCAATCAGCCCCAGCATTTT. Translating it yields CASSNPTEYSNQPQHF.

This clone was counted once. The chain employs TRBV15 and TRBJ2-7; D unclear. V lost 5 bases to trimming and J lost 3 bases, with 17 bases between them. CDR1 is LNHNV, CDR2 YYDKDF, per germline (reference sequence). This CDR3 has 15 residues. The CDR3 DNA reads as TGTGCCACCAGCGACGCCCTAGGTCCGGGCTACGAGCAGTACTTC. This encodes CATSDALGPGYEQYF.

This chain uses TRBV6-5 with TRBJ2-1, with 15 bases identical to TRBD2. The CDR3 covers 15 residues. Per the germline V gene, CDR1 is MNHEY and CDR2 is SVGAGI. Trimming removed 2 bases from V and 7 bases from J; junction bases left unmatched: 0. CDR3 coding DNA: TGTGCCAGCAGTTACGGACTAGCGGGGGGGAATGAGCAGTTCTTC. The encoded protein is CASSYGLAGGNEQFF.

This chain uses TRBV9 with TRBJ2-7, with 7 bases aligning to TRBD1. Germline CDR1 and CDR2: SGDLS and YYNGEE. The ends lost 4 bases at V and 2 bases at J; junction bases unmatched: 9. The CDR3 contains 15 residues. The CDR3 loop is CASSFRQGHPYEQYF. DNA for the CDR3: TGTGCCAGCAGCTTCAGACAGGGCCACCCCTACGAGCAGTACTTC.

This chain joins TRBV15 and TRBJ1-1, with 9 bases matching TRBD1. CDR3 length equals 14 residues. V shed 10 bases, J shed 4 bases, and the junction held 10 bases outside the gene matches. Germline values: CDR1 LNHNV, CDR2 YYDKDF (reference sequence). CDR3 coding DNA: TGTGCCATCCCACAGGGGGCGTCGGGCACTGAAGCTTTCTTT. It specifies CAIPQGASGTEAFF. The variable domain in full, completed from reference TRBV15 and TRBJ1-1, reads DAMVIQNPRYQVTQFGKPVTLSCSQTLNHNVMYWYQQKSSQAPKLLFHYYDKDFNNEADTPDNFQSRRPNTSFCFLDIRSPGLGDTAMYLCAIPQGASGTEAFFGQGTRLTVV.

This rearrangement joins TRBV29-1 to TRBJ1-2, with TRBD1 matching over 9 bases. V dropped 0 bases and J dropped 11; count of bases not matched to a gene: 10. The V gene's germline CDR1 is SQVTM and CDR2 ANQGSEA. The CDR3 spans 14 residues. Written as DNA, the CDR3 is TGCAGCGTTGAAGATTATCGGGACAGGGATCCGTACACCTTC. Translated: CSVEDYRDRDPYTF. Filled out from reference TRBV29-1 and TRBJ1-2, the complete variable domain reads SAVISQKPSRDICQRGTSLTIQCQVDSQVTMMFWYRQQPGQSLTLIATANQGSEATYESGFVIDKFPISRPNLTFSTLTVSNMSPEDSSIYLCSVEDYRDRDPYTFGSGTRLTVV.

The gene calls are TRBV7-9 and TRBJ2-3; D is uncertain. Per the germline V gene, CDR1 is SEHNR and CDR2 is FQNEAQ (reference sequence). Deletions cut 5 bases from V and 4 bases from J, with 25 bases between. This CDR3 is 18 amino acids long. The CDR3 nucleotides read TGTGCCAGCAGCCAGTACGTGGGTGGACCGCCCCAGTCAGATACGCAGTATTTT. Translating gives CASSQYVGGPPQSDTQYF.

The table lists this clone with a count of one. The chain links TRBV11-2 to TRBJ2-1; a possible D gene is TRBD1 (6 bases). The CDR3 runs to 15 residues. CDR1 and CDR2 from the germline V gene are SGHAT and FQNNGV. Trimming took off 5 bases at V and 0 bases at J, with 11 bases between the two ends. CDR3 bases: TGTGCCAGCAGCGACGGACAGAGCTCCTACAATGAGCAGTTCTTC. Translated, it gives CASSDGQSSYNEQFF.

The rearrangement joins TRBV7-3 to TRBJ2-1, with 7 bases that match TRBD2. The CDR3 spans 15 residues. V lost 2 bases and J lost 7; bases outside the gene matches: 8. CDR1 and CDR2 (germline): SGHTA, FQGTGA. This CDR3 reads CASSLGLGLTNEQFF. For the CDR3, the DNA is TGTGCCAGCAGCTTAGGGTTGGGACTAACGAATGAGCAGTTCTTC. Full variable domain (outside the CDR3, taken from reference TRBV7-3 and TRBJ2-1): GAGVSQTPSNKVTEKGKYVELRCDPISGHTALYWYRQSLGQGPEFLIYFQGTGAADDSGLPNDRFFAVRPEGSVSTLKIQRTERGDSAVYLCASSLGLGLTNEQFFGPGTRLTVL.

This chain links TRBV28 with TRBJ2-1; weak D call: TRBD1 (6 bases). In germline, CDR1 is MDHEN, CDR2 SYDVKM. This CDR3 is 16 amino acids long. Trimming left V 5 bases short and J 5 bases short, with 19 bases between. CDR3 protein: CASSTRSGAIHNEQFF. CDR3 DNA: TGTGCCAGCAGTACCCGCTCAGGGGCGATCCACAATGAGCAGTTCTTC.

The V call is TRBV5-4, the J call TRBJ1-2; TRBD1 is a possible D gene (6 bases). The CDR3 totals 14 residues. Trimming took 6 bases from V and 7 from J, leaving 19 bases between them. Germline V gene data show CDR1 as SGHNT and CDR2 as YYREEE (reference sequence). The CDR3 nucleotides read TGTGCCAGCACCCTTGCCCGGGTGGGGGCTGGCTACACCTTC. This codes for CASTLARVGAGYTF.